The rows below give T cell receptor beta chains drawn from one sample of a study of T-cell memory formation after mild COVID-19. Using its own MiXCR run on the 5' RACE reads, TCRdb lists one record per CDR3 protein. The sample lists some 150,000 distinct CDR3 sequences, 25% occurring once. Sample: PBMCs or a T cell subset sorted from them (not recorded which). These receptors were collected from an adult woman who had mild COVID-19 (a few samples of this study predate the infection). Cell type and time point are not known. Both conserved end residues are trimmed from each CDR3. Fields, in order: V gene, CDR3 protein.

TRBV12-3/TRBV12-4	ASSLQGAGGEAF
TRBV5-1	ASSFSGQGLEQY
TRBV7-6	ASSLGAAATGGNTIY
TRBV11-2	ASSLVLAGVSDTQY
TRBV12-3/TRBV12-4	ASSLAVFGTPENGYT
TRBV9	ASSETGTGGFNEQF
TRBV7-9	ASSSNMIFSWVASDTQY
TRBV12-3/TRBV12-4	ASSPRLAEGADTQY
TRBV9	ASSVGRASSYEQY
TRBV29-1	SVGRNNEQF
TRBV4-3	ASSQAGVSGGELF
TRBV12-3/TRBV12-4	ASSPQGGMVWTEQF
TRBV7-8	ASSFKIAGGNNEQF
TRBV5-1	ATTLGATGVQDTQY
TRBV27	ASSPMGGAFYEQY
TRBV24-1	ATVGGAQETQY
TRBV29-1	SVGGEVNYGYT
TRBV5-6	ASSLNWGRDTQY